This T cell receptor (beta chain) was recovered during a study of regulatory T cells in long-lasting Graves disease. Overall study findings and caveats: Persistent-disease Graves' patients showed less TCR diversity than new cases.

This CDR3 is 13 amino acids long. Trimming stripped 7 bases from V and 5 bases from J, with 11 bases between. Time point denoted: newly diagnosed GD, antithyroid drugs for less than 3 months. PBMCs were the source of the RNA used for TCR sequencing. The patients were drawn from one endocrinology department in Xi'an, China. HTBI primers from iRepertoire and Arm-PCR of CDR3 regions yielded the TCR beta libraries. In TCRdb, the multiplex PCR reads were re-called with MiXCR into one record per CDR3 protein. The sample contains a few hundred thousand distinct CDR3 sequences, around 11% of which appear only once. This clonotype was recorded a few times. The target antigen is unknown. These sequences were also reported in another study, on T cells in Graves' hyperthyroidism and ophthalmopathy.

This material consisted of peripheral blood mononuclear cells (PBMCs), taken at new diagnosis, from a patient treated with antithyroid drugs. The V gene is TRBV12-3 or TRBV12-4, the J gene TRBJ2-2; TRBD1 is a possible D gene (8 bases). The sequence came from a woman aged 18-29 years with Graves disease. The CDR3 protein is CASKQGGTGELFF. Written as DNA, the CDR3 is TGTGCCAGCAAACAGGGGGGGACCGGGGAGCTGTTTTTT.